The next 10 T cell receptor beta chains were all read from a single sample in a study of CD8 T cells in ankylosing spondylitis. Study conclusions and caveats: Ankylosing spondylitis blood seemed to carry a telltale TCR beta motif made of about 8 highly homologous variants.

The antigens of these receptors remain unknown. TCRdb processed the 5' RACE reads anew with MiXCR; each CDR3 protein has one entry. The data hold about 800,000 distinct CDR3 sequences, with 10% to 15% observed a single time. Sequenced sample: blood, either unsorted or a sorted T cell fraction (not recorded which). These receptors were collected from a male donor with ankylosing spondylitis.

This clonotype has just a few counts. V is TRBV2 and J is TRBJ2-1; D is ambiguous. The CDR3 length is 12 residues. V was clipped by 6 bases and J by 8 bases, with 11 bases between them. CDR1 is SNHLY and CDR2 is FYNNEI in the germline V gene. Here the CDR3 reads CASSDQAHEQFF. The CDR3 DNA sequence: TGTGCCAGCAGCGATCAGGCACATGAGCAGTTCTTC.

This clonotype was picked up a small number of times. This CDR3 reads CASRSRLANTGELFF. CDR3 in DNA: TGTGCCAGCAGGAGCCGGCTTGCGAACACCGGGGAGCTGTTTTTT. The genes are TRBV12-3 or TRBV12-4 and TRBJ2-2; D gene unclear. Trimming pared 6 bases from V and 0 bases from J, leaving 11 bases between. The CDR3 contains 15 residues.

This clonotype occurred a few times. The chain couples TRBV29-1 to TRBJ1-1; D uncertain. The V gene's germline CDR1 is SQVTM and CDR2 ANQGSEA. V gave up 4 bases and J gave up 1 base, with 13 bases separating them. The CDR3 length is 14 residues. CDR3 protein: CSVVWSRRNTEAFF. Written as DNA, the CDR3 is TGCAGCGTTGTTTGGAGCAGGAGGAACACTGAAGCTTTCTTT.

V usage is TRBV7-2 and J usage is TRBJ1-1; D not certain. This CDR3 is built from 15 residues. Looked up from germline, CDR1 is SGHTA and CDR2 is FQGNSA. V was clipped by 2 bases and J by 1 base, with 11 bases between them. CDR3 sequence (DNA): TGTGCCAGCAGCTTAATGGGCACCCCGAACACTGAAGCTTTCTTT. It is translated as CASSLMGTPNTEAFF.

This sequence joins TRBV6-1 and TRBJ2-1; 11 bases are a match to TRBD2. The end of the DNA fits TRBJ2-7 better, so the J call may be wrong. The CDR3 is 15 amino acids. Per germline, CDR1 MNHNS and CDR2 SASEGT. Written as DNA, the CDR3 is TGTGCCAGCAGCCCTAGCGGGGGGTTCGACAATGAGCAGTACTTC. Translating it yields CASSPSGGFDNEQYF.

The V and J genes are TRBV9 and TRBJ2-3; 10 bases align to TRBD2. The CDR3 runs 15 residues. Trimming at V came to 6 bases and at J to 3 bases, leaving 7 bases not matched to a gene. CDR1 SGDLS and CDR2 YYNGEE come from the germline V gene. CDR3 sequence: CASTQRGGPTDTQYF. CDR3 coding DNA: TGTGCCAGCACCCAGCGGGGGGGCCCGACAGATACGCAGTATTTT. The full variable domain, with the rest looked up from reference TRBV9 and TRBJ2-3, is DSGVTQTPKHLITATGQRVTLRCSPRSGDLSVYWYQQSLDQGLQFLIQYYNGEERAKGNILERFSAQQFPDLHSELNLSSLELGDSALYFCASTQRGGPTDTQYFGPGTRLTVL.

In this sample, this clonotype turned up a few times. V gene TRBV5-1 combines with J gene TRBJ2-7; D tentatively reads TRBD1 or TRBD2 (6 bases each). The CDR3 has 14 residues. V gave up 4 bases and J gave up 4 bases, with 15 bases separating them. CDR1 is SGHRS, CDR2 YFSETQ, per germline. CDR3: CASSLRGGMYEQYF. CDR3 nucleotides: TGCGCCAGCAGCCTCAGGGGAGGTATGTACGAGCAGTACTTC.

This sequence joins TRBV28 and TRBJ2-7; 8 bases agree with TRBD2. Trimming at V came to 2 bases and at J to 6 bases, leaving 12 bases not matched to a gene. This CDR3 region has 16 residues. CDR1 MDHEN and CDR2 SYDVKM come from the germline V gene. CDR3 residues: CASSLSASGGRGEQYF. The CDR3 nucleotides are TGTGCCAGCAGTTTAAGCGCGTCGGGGGGGCGAGGCGAGCAGTACTTC.

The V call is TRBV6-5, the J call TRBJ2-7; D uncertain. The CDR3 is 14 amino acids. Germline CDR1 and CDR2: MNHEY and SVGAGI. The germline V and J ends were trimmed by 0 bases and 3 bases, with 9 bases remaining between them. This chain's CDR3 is CASSYSDGLYEQYF. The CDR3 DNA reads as TGTGCCAGCAGTTACTCAGATGGTCTCTACGAGCAGTACTTC.

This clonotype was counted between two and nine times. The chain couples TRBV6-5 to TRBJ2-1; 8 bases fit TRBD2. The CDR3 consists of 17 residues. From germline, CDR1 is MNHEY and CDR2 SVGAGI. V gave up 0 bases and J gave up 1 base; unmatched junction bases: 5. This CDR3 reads CASSYSSGRWSYNEQFF. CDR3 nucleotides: TGTGCCAGCAGTTACTCGAGCGGGAGATGGTCCTACAATGAGCAGTTCTTC.